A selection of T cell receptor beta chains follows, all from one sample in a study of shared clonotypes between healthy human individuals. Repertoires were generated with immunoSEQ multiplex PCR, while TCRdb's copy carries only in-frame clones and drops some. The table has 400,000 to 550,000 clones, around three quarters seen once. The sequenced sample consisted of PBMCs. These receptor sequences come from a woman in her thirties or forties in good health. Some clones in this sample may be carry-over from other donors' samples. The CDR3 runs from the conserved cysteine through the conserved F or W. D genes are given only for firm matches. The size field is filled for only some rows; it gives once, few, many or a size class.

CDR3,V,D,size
CASSASSSGRNYEQYF,TRBV21-1,NA,NA
CASSSTGEGTGELFF,TRBV5-1,NA,NA
CASSVATGNYNEQFF,TRBV9,NA,NA
CASSPTAASFPYEQYF,TRBV7-7,NA,NA
CASSGGTGTEAFF,TRBV6-5,NA,NA
CASSYRGLAGGETQYF,TRBV6-5,TRBD2,NA
CASSLFGGGLLTGTEKLFF,TRBV27,NA,NA
CASSPQGERDTQYF,TRBV11-3,TRBD1,NA
CASSPKGRTGVSGELFF,TRBV7-9,TRBD1,NA
CASSRAGDGYEQYF,TRBV6-5,NA,NA
CASGASYNEQFF,TRBV10-2,NA,NA
CASRANWGEQPQHF,TRBV28,NA,NA
CASHRVNYGYTF,TRBV6-6,NA,NA
CASSRKETQYF,TRBV5-6,NA,NA
CASQRQGGLGNQPQHF,TRBV27,TRBD1,NA
CASSYDRGDEQYF,TRBV6-5,TRBD1,NA
CASSIRKGQAFF,TRBV19,NA,NA
CASSLGDGANVLTF,TRBV7-2,NA,NA
CASSVREVGGELFF,TRBV9,TRBD2,NA
CSARDRGDQPQHF,TRBV29-1,TRBD1,NA
CASSFLGLAGGAYEQYF,TRBV5-1,TRBD2,few
CASSVLGVETQYF,TRBV2,NA,few
CSVSGEAYEQYF,TRBV29-1,NA,few
CASSLLAGSLNTEAFF,TRBV7-2,NA,few
CASSATREAFF,TRBV6-1,NA,NA
CASSLTGSSGNEQFF,TRBV7-9,NA,NA
CASSPLRGWGLDTQYF,TRBV4-2,TRBD1,NA
CAWTTGGAKNIQYF,TRBV30,TRBD1,few
CASIKGRLNQPQHF,TRBV6-1,NA,NA
CASSFRSGSLSNEQFF,TRBV27,TRBD2,NA
CASLLAGSGTQYF,TRBV28,TRBD2,NA
CAWTPGQGRFYGYTF,TRBV30,TRBD1,NA
CASSGDRASTDTQYF,TRBV7-3,TRBD1,NA
CASSPIAGPQAAFTGELFF,TRBV5-4,TRBD2,NA
CASQSDQQGFETQYF,TRBV2,NA,NA
CASNGQTNEKLFF,TRBV2,NA,few
CASSPRRSSYNEQFF,TRBV27,NA,NA
CASSLQSRPGGGYTF,TRBV7-9,NA,NA
CASSLGENYGYTF,TRBV5-8,NA,NA
CASSFRTGSKTGELFF,TRBV5-1,TRBD1,few
CASSRPLDSQETQYF,TRBV5-1,NA,NA
CASSPRSAPEAFF,TRBV7-9,NA,NA
CAIGGGLNTGELFF,TRBV10-3,NA,NA
CASRANVATNEKLFF,TRBV5-6,NA,NA
CASSSSGGTEAFF,TRBV5-6,TRBD1,NA
CASSKTGSTDTQYF,TRBV25-1,TRBD1,NA
CASSLWLGGNQPQHF,TRBV7-9,NA,few
CASSPGYEQFF,TRBV9,NA,NA
CASSIRESPDTQYF,TRBV11-2,NA,NA
CAISVSGRTDTQYF,TRBV10-3,TRBD2,NA
CAWRATSSGELFF,TRBV30,TRBD2,NA
CASSRSGDASTDTQYF,TRBV18,NA,NA
CASSLSSGSYEQYF,TRBV27,NA,many
CASSNRDYLDEQFF,TRBV7-2,NA,NA
CASSVGGDSYEQYF,TRBV9,NA,NA